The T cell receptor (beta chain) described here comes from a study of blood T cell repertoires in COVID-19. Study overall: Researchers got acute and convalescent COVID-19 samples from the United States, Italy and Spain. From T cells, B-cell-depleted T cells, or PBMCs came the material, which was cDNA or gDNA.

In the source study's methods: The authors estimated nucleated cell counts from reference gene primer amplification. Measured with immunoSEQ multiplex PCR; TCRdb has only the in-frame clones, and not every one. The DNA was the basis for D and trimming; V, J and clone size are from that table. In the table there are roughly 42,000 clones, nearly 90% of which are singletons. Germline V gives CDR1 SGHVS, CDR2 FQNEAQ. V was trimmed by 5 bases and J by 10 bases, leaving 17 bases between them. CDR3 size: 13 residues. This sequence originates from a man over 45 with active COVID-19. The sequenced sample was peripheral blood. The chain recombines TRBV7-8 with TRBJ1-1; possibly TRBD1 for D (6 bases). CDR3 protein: CASSPNREHTAFF. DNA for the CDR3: TGTGCCAGCAGCCCGAACAGGGAACATACAGCTTTCTTT. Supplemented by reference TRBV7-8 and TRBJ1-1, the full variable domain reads GAGVSQSPRYKVAKRGQDVALRCDPISGHVSLFWYQQALGQGPEFLTYFQNEAQLDKSGLPSDRFFAERPEGSVSTLKIQRTQQEDSAVYLCASSPNREHTAFFGQGTRLTVV.